This passage covers 26 T cell receptor beta chains from one sample sequenced in a study of vaccination and CD4 T cells after COVID-19. Antigens of these TCRs are unknown. As to treatment: approximately nine-day PBMC culture with coronavirus spike peptide pools or control peptides (ViraFEST assay). The collection of CD4+ T cells from the unexposed donor took place before the COVID-19 pandemic (2011-2018). With the Oncomine TCR Beta short-read assay, DNA from cultured CD4+ T cells was sequenced. TCRdb redid the calling of the PCR reads with MiXCR, one entry per CDR3 protein. In the table there are thousands of distinct CDR3 sequences, 46% of which are singletons. The sequencing input was CD4+ T cells from blood, cultured in vitro. All receptors derive from a human donor in good health.

The chain employs TRBV20-1 and TRBJ2-3; D is ambiguous. This CDR3 has 12 residues. Trimming cost V 6 bases and J 4 bases, with 11 bases left between them. Germline lookup yields CDR1 DFQATT and CDR2 SNEGSKA (reference sequence). Written as DNA, the CDR3 is TGCAGTGCCCCCTCTACCGCAGATACGCAGTATTTT. This sequence encodes CSAPSTADTQYF.

The chain has TRBV15 and TRBJ2-1, with 14 nucleotides matching TRBD2. Germline trimming cut 1 base from V and 0 bases from J; bases unmatched to any gene: 8. This CDR3 has 20 amino acids. Germline V gene sequence: CDR1 LNHNV, CDR2 YYDKDF (reference sequence). The CDR3 coding sequence is TGTGCCACCAGCAGAGCCCGACTAGCGGGGGGGCCCCGCTCCTACAATGAGCAGTTCTTC. As protein: CATSRARLAGGPRSYNEQFF.

This chain links TRBV9 with TRBJ2-4; 7 bases align to TRBD1. CDR1 SGDLS and CDR2 YYNGEE come from the germline V gene. CDR3 length: 15 residues. Trimming cost V 5 bases and J 6 bases; bases outside gene matches: 11. CDR3 DNA sequence: TGTGCCAGCAGTCCCACAGGGGCGATTGGAAACATTCAGTACTTC. Residues: CASSPTGAIGNIQYF.

A single count supports this clonotype. The gene calls are TRBV7-9 and TRBJ2-3, with a weak D call TRBD1 (6 bases). CDR3 length: 13 residues. Germline CDR1 and CDR2: SEHNR and FQNEAQ (reference sequence). V was cut by 5 bases and J by 4 bases, with 10 bases left in between. CDR3 in DNA: TGTGCCAGCAGCCGCAGGGGTGCAGATACGCAGTATTTT. This translates into CASSRRGADTQYF.

CDR3 sequence reads: CASSPLGGSSYEQYF. The CDR3 nucleotides are TGTGCCAGCAGCCCCCTAGGGGGGAGTTCCTACGAGCAGTACTTC. V is TRBV3-1 and J is TRBJ2-7; D is possibly TRBD1 or TRBD2 (6 bases each). This CDR3 spans 15 amino acids. Germline V gene sequence: CDR1 LGHDT, CDR2 YNNKEL (reference sequence). Trimming cost V 4 bases and J 1 base, with 14 bases left between them.

The chain joins TRBV3-1 to TRBJ1-1, with D unresolved. V lost 2 bases and J lost 1, with 8 bases in between. This CDR3 is 14 amino acids long. Germline V gene data show CDR1 as LGHDT and CDR2 as YNNKEL (reference sequence). This chain's CDR3 is CASSQLSQNTEAFF. CDR3 DNA sequence: TGTGCCAGCAGCCAATTATCTCAGAACACTGAAGCTTTCTTT.

This rearrangement joins TRBV5-1 to TRBJ2-1; D is tentatively TRBD1 or TRBD2 (5 bases each). Per the germline V gene, CDR1 is SGHRS and CDR2 is YFSETQ. This CDR3 contains 15 residues. With 0 bases removed from V and 4 bases from J, the gap between germline ends came to 11 bases. CDR3 amino acids: CASSLGGTTYNEQFF. The CDR3 DNA reads TGCGCCAGCAGCTTGGGGGGGACCACGTACAATGAGCAGTTCTTC.

The rearrangement joins TRBV29-1 to TRBJ1-5; 9 nucleotides align to TRBD1. This CDR3 has 15 residues. V lost 4 bases to trimming and J lost 5 bases; unmatched junction nucleotides: 9. Germline CDR1 and CDR2: SQVTM and ANQGSEA. CDR3 DNA sequence: TGCAGCGTTGCCTCTCAGGGACAGGGCTATCAGCCCCAGCATTTT. This sequence encodes CSVASQGQGYQPQHF. Full variable domain (missing parts from reference TRBV29-1 and TRBJ1-5): SAVISQKPSRDICQRGTSLTIQCQVDSQVTMMFWYRQQPGQSLTLIATANQGSEATYESGFVIDKFPISRPNLTFSTLTVSNMSPEDSSIYLCSVASQGQGYQPQHFGDGTRLSIL.

The V gene is TRBV6-1, the J gene TRBJ2-5, with TRBD2 matching over 7 bases. CDR3 size: 16 residues. Germline CDR1 MNHNS, CDR2 SASEGT. The ends lost 6 bases at V and 1 base at J; junction bases unmatched: 11. The CDR3 nucleotides are TGTGCCAGCAGGAGAGGGCCTAGCGGAGTCCAAGAGACCCAGTACTTC. Its protein is CASRRGPSGVQETQYF.

This clonotype came up a few times. This sequence joins TRBV11-3 and TRBJ2-7, with 11 nucleotides matching TRBD1. The J segment lost 4 bases and the V segment lost 4 bases, leaving 3 bases of the junction unmatched. This CDR3 contains 14 residues. CDR1 is SGHNT and CDR2 is YENEEA in the germline V gene. The CDR3 loop reads CASSSGQGAYEQYF. As DNA, the CDR3 is TGTGCCAGCAGCTCCGGACAGGGGGCTTACGAGCAGTACTTC.

This chain connects TRBV7-2 to TRBJ2-7, with D tentatively TRBD1 or TRBD2 (7 bases each). CDR1 and CDR2 (germline): SGHTA, FQGNSA. This CDR3 is built from 15 residues. V lost 0 bases, J lost 6 bases, and 15 bases lay in between. CDR3 residues: CASSLAGRGLGEQYF. DNA for the CDR3: TGTGCCAGCAGCTTAGCGGGGAGGGGGCTCGGCGAGCAGTACTTC.

A few counts support this clonotype. V gene TRBV20-1 combines with J gene TRBJ2-3; either TRBD1 or TRBD2 may supply D (7 bases each). Trimming removed 6 bases from V and 8 bases from J, with 24 bases in between. Germline-derived CDR1 and CDR2 are DFQATT and SNEGSKA (reference sequence). The CDR3 spans 15 residues. The CDR3 DNA reads as TGCAGTGCAGGCGGGAGACAGGGAGATCGAGTTACGCAGTATTTT. Protein product: CSAGGRQGDRVTQYF.

This chain connects TRBV4-1 to TRBJ1-1; possibly TRBD1 for D (6 bases). This CDR3 has 14 amino acids. The V gene lost 2 bases and the J gene lost 2 bases, with 9 bases spanning the gap. The germline CDR1 and CDR2 sequences are MGHRA and YSYEKL. Here the CDR3 DNA reads TGCGCCAGCAGCCAATACAGGGCCAACACTGAAGCTTTCTTT. It is translated as CASSQYRANTEAFF.

This clonotype was detected only a few times. This sequence joins TRBV7-9 and TRBJ1-2; TRBD1 matches at 9 bases. In germline, CDR1 is SEHNR, CDR2 FQNEAQ (reference sequence). Trimming cost V 5 bases and J 11 bases; bases outside gene matches: 9. This CDR3 spans 13 amino acids. The CDR3 sequence: CASSPTGTGKYTF. The CDR3, as DNA: TGTGCCAGCAGCCCAACGGGGACAGGGAAGTACACCTTC.

The chain employs TRBV19 and TRBJ1-1; D remains ambiguous. V was pared by 7 bases and J by 10 bases, with 22 bases between. Per germline, CDR1 LNHDA and CDR2 SQIVND (reference sequence). The CDR3 is 14 residues long. CDR3 amino acids: CASTFGTREGLAFF. The CDR3 nucleotides are TGTGCCAGTACGTTCGGAACGCGGGAGGGTTTAGCTTTCTTT.

V usage is TRBV28 and J usage is TRBJ1-1; tentatively, D is TRBD1 (6 bases). The V gene lost 3 bases and the J gene lost 3 bases, with 11 bases spanning the gap. The CDR3 consists of 14 residues. Per germline, CDR1 MDHEN and CDR2 SYDVKM. CDR3 loop: CASSFAGVDTEAFF. The CDR3 coding sequence is TGTGCCAGCAGTTTTGCAGGGGTGGACACTGAAGCTTTCTTT.

J is TRBJ2-3 and V is TRBV4-1, with no clear D. Germline CDR1 MGHRA, CDR2 YSYEKL. The V end lost 3 bases, the J end lost 5 bases, and 9 bases lay between the germline ends. The CDR3 sequence is 13 residues long. The CDR3 coding sequence is TGCGCCAGCAGCCAGATCCTACGAGATACGCAGTATTTT. Translated: CASSQILRDTQYF.

This rearrangement joins TRBV20-1 to TRBJ2-2; tentatively, D is TRBD1 (5 bases). The V gene's germline CDR1 is DFQATT and CDR2 SNEGSKA (reference sequence). This CDR3 has 15 residues. V lost 6 bases and J lost 1, with 15 bases in between. The CDR3 is CSAPWKGKNTGELFF. CDR3 DNA: TGCAGTGCCCCCTGGAAGGGGAAGAACACCGGGGAGCTGTTTTTT.

The sample holds a few counts of this clonotype. The V and J genes are TRBV28 and TRBJ1-2; 9 positions agree with TRBD1. CDR1 and CDR2 from the germline V gene are MDHEN and SYDVKM. After removal of 6 bases from V and 6 bases from J, the junction contained 5 bases not matched to a gene. The CDR3 sequence is 13 residues long. The CDR3 sequence is CASRDRGSDGYTF. DNA of the CDR3: TGTGCCAGCAGAGACAGGGGGAGCGATGGCTACACCTTC.

The chain joins TRBV19 to TRBJ1-6; D possibly corresponds to TRBD1 (5 bases). CDR1 LNHDA and CDR2 SQIVND come from the germline V gene (reference sequence). CDR3 length: 15 residues. V gave up 5 bases and J gave up 0 bases, with 8 bases separating them. CDR3 sequence: CASSGASSYNSPLHF. CDR3 DNA sequence: TGTGCCAGTAGTGGGGCGAGCTCCTATAATTCACCCCTCCACTTT. The full variable domain, its missing parts supplied by reference TRBV19 and TRBJ1-6, is DGGITQSPKYLFRKEGQNVTLSCEQNLNHDAMYWYRQDPGQGLRLIYYSQIVNDFQKGDIAEGYSVSREKKESFPLTVTSAQKNPTAFYLCASSGASSYNSPLHFGNGTRLTVT.

This clonotype qualifies as medium-sized. This rearrangement joins TRBV7-6 to TRBJ2-3; 15 positions agree with TRBD2. CDR3 size: 17 residues. V gave up 5 bases and J gave up 3 bases; unmatched junction bases: 6. Germline CDR1 is SGHVS and CDR2 is FNYEAQ. The CDR3 is CASSPVGTSGGTDTQYF. The DNA for the CDR3 is TGTGCCAGCAGCCCAGTCGGGACTAGCGGGGGGACAGATACGCAGTATTTT.

This clonotype has only one observation. V is TRBV24-1 and J is TRBJ2-1, with 8 bases that match TRBD2. CDR1 is KGHDR, CDR2 SFDVKD, per germline. The CDR3 length is 16 residues. Unmatched junction bases numbered 6, after V lost 4 bases and J lost 2 bases. The CDR3 here is CATSDPLAGPYNEQFF. The CDR3 coding sequence is TGTGCCACCAGTGACCCCTTAGCGGGACCCTACAATGAGCAGTTCTTC.

The rearrangement joins TRBV12-3 or TRBV12-4 to TRBJ1-1, with D unresolved. This CDR3 is built from 13 residues. V was clipped by 3 bases and J by 3 bases, with 8 bases between them. This CDR3 is CASSFVEDTEAFF. The DNA of the CDR3 is TGTGCCAGCAGTTTCGTGGAGGACACTGAAGCTTTCTTT.

The rearrangement uses TRBV25-1 and TRBJ2-5; D might be TRBD1 (6 bases). The CDR3 extends over 13 amino acids. Deletions cut 1 base from V and 9 bases from J, with 12 bases between. Germline V CDR1 and CDR2: MGHDK, SYGVNS. CDR3 in amino acids: CASSESGVTPQYF. The CDR3, as DNA: TGTGCCAGCAGTGAATCAGGGGTAACCCCCCAGTACTTC.

CDR3 residues: CASTRDGRAIAYEQYF. DNA of the CDR3: TGCGCCAGCACCCGAGATGGCAGGGCCATCGCCTACGAGCAGTACTTC. The chain recombines TRBV5-1 with TRBJ2-7, with D perhaps matching TRBD1 (5 bases). V was pared by 6 bases and J by 2 bases, with 21 bases between. Germline CDR1 and CDR2: SGHRS and YFSETQ. CDR3 length equals 16 residues.

V is TRBV2 and J is TRBJ1-5; no firm D call. Per the germline V gene, CDR1 is SNHLY and CDR2 is FYNNEI. The CDR3 runs 12 residues. The germline V and J ends were trimmed by 7 bases and 6 bases, with 10 bases remaining between them. CDR3 sequence (DNA): TGTGCCAGCACTAACGTGGGTCAGCCCCAGCATTTT. This sequence encodes CASTNVGQPQHF.